The 19 T cell receptor beta chains below were found in one sample sequenced in a study of CXCR3-negative and CXCR3-positive naive CD8 T cells. Their antigen targets remain unknown. Preparation of TRB cDNA libraries relied on 5' RACE carrying UMI labels. TCRdb reprocessed the 5' RACE reads and keeps a single row for each CDR3 protein, giving no DNA. Across 140,000 to 150,000 distinct CDR3 sequences, the top ten clones capture 0.25% to 0.3% of the sample. Study observations and caveats: The study found more hydrophobic TRB CDR3s in CXCR3-positive naive cells than in CXCR3-negative naive cells.

The sequenced sample was naive CXCR3+ CD8+ T cells from blood. Regarding subset: CD45RO-CCR7+CD27+CD95- naive CD8+ T cells expressing CXCR3 (TNR3+). All receptors derive from a human donor in good health. Some clones in this sample may be carry-over from other donors' samples.

V gene TRBV28 combines with J gene TRBJ2-1; TCRdb's D call, TRBD1, is unchecked because there is no DNA. The CDR3 spans 15 residues. Germline V gene data show CDR1 as MDHEN and CDR2 as SYDVKM. The chain's CDR3 is CASSLGGGAGNEQFF.

The chain carries TRBV25-1 and TRBJ2-1. Germline lookup yields CDR1 MGHDK and CDR2 SYGVNS. This CDR3 has 15 residues. The CDR3 loop reads CASSYIRTYYNEQFF.

CDR3 protein: CASSQDYQDSYEQYF. J is TRBJ2-7 and V is TRBV4-3. The V gene's germline CDR1 is LGHNA and CDR2 YSLEER. The CDR3 has 15 amino acids.

CDR3 loop: CASRTPRDTPGDEQFF. This rearrangement joins TRBV5-6 to TRBJ2-1; lacking DNA, the TRBD1 call made by TCRdb goes unchecked. The CDR3 is made up of 16 amino acids. Looked up from germline, CDR1 is SGHDT and CDR2 is YYEEEE.

The chain joins TRBV29-1 to TRBJ2-3; no DNA is available, so the TRBD2 call from TCRdb remains unchecked. CDR1 SQVTM and CDR2 ANQGSEA come from the germline V gene. The CDR3 is 12 residues long. The CDR3: CSVGTRVDTQYF.

The rearrangement uses TRBV5-4 and TRBJ2-1. Per the germline V gene, CDR1 is SGHNT and CDR2 is YYREEE (reference sequence). The CDR3 length is 14 residues. The chain's CDR3 is CASSLEPLGDEQFF.

V and J are TRBV7-9 and TRBJ2-3. This CDR3 spans 14 amino acids. The germline CDR1 and CDR2 sequences are SEHNR and FQNEAQ (reference sequence). CDR3 sequence: CASSLAETTDTQYF.

This chain joins TRBV12-3 or TRBV12-4 and TRBJ2-7; TCRdb reports TRBD1, a call that lacks DNA to check it against. The CDR3 totals 13 residues. This chain's CDR3 is CASSLTGFYEQYF.

The V gene is TRBV27, the J gene TRBJ2-1. CDR1 is MNHEY and CDR2 is SMNVEV in the germline V gene (reference sequence). This CDR3 has 15 residues. The CDR3: CASSLFPRLYNEQFF.

The chain combines TRBV12-3 or TRBV12-4 with TRBJ2-7; TCRdb's D call, TRBD2, is unchecked because there is no DNA. This CDR3 comprises 14 residues. The CDR3 loop reads CASTTRDGLWEQYF.

The chain employs TRBV7-9 and TRBJ1-3. Germline values: CDR1 SEHNR, CDR2 FQNEAQ (reference sequence). This CDR3 has 14 amino acids. The CDR3 spells CASTDQLSGNTIYF.

The V gene is TRBV7-2, the J gene TRBJ2-5. The CDR3 sequence is 13 residues long. Per germline, CDR1 SGHTA and CDR2 FQGNSA. The CDR3 here is CASSLYGQETQYF.

The CDR3 loop is CASSSFGGGPIETQYF. V usage is TRBV9 and J usage is TRBJ2-5; with no DNA, the TCRdb D assignment of TRBD2 cannot be verified. CDR1 is SGDLS and CDR2 is YYNGEE in the germline V gene. The CDR3 runs 16 residues. Variable domain in full (rest from reference TRBV9 and TRBJ2-5): DSGVTQTPKHLITATGQRVTLRCSPRSGDLSVYWYQQSLDQGLQFLIQYYNGEERAKGNILERFSAQQFPDLHSELNLSSLELGDSALYFCASSSFGGGPIETQYFGPGTRLLVL.

The chain combines TRBV29-1 with TRBJ2-1. CDR3 length: 13 amino acids. Germline loops: CDR1 SQVTM, CDR2 ANQGSEA. The CDR3 here is CSVDRDSYNEQFF.

The chain recombines TRBV7-6 with TRBJ2-2. The CDR3 length is 17 residues. Germline lookup yields CDR1 SGHVS and CDR2 FNYEAQ. The CDR3 loop reads CASSLVAYHLNTGQLFF. Filled out from reference TRBV7-6 and TRBJ2-2, the complete variable domain reads GAGVSQSPRYKVTKRGQDVALRCDPISGHVSLYWYRQALGQGPEFLTYFNYEAQQDKSGLPNDRFSAERPEGSISTLTIQRTEQRDSAMYRCASSLVAYHLNTGQLFFGEGSRLTVL.

The chain employs TRBV7-3 and TRBJ1-1. The CDR3 totals 13 residues. Germline CDR1 reads SGHTA; CDR2 reads FQGTGA. The CDR3 reads CASSPADHTEAFF.

The CDR3: CSVEGGATYEQYF. The genes are TRBV29-1 and TRBJ2-7; the TCRdb D gene call, TRBD1, has no DNA to confirm it. CDR1 is SQVTM and CDR2 is ANQGSEA in the germline V gene. CDR3 length: 13 residues.

The chain is built from TRBV20-1 and TRBJ2-1; checking the TCRdb D call of TRBD1 is not possible without DNA. CDR1 is DFQATT, CDR2 SNEGSKA, per germline (reference sequence). The CDR3 spans 15 residues. CDR3 sequence: CSARDFAGDYNEQFF.

The rearrangement joins TRBV4-1 to TRBJ1-5; the TRBD1 assignment by TCRdb is unverifiable without DNA. The CDR3 runs to 15 residues. The germline gives CDR1 MGHRA, CDR2 YSYEKL. The CDR3 protein is CASNIHVGVNQPQHF.